This is a list of T cell receptor beta chains from one sample in a study of cytomegalovirus exposure and HLA in healthy donors. The protocol was immunoSEQ multiplex PCR, while the TCRdb copy is restricted to in-frame clones and leaves out a portion. Among about 130,000 clones listed, around 77% were seen once. Sequenced: PBMCs. The source is a man aged 25-40 years in good health. The CDR3 runs from the conserved cysteine through the conserved F or W. A D gene is named only where the DNA matches it firmly. Some rows mark clone size as missing; the rest say once, few, many or name a class of expanded clone.

>TRBD1|.|TRBV7-9|TRBJ1-1
CSSSSSGQGASEAFF
TGTTCCAGCAGCTCATCGGGACAGGGGGCTTCTGAAGCTTTCTTT
>.|.|TRBV5-1|TRBJ1-1
CASSLGHLNTEAFF
TGCGCCAGCAGCTTAGGACACCTGAACACTGAAGCTTTCTTT
>TRBD2|.|TRBV15|TRBJ2-1
CATSRDSGGAYNEQFF
TGTGCCACCAGCAGAGATAGCGGGGGGGCCTACAATGAGCAGTTCTTC
>.|few|TRBV13|TRBJ2-7
CASSLGQGSSYEQYF
TGTGCCAGCAGCTTAGGGCAGGGGAGCTCCTACGAGCAGTACTTC
>TRBD2|once|TRBV7-3|TRBJ2-7
CATTSKGLLQVYEQYF
TGTGCCACAACTTCCAAGGGACTACTCCAAGTTTACGAGCAGTACTTC
>.|once|TRBV28|TRBJ1-4
CASSLAGPNEKLFF
TGTGCCAGCAGTTTAGCTGGGCCTAATGAAAAACTGTTTTTT
>TRBD1|.|TRBV2|TRBJ2-7
CASSGQGVDEQYF
TGTGCCAGCAGTGGGCAGGGGGTGGACGAGCAGTACTTC
>TRBD2|.|TRBV4-1|TRBJ2-7
CASSQEPGLAGVVPYF
TGCGCCAGCAGCCAAGAACCGGGACTAGCGGGAGTAGTTCCGTACTTC
>TRBD1|.|TRBV4-2|TRBJ1-4
CASSQDWTGGNEKLFF
TGTGCCAGCAGCCAAGATTGGACAGGCGGTAATGAAAAACTGTTTTTT
>TRBD2|.|TRBV7-2|TRBJ2-3
CASSRGLAGGRVLDTQYF
TGTGCCAGCAGCCGTGGCCTAGCGGGCGGCCGAGTCTTAGATACGCAGTATTTT
>.|.|TRBV9|TRBJ2-3
CASGPWQGTDTQYF
TGTGCCAGCGGGCCCTGGCAGGGGACAGATACGCAGTATTTT
>.|.|TRBV15|TRBJ1-2
CATAPTGIGYGYTF
TGTGCCACGGCCCCCACGGGAATCGGCTATGGCTACACCTTC
>.|.|TRBV5-4|TRBJ2-5
CASSLPMEETQYF
TGTGCCAGCAGCTTGCCTATGGAAGAGACCCAGTACTTC
>TRBD2|.|TRBV15|TRBJ2-7
CATSGGRSYEQYF
TGTGCCACCAGCGGCGGGAGATCCTACGAGCAGTACTTC
>.|.|TRBV21-1|TRBJ2-7
CASCLRSPYEQYF
TGTGCCAGTTGCTTGAGGTCCCCCTACGAGCAGTACTTC
>.|.|TRBV9|TRBJ2-3
CASSVVAGRSTDTQYF
TGTGCCAGCAGCGTAGTCGCAGGCCGTAGTACAGATACGCAGTATTTT
>.|.|TRBV6-5|TRBJ1-2
CASSYERPRGYGYTF
TGTGCCAGCAGTTACGAGAGGCCGCGGGGCTATGGCTACACCTTC
>TRBD2|.|TRBV18|TRBJ2-7
CASSPGGTSGPVYEQYF
TGTGCCAGCTCACCCGGAGGAACTAGCGGGCCGGTTTACGAGCAGTACTTC
>TRBD2|few|TRBV25-1|TRBJ2-5
CASSERRLAGIQETQYF
TGTGCCAGCAGTGAACGGAGGCTAGCGGGGATCCAAGAGACCCAGTACTTC
>TRBD1|.|TRBV6-1|TRBJ2-7
CASSTGTGDSYEQYF
TGTGCCAGCAGTACCGGGACAGGTGACTCCTACGAGCAGTACTTC
>.|.|TRBV11-3|TRBJ2-7
CASSPRQYEQYF
TGTGCCAGCAGCCCCCGACAGTACGAGCAGTACTTC
>.|.|TRBV11-2|TRBJ2-3
CASSPMTDSTDTQYF
TGTGCCAGCAGCCCGATGACAGACAGCACAGATACGCAGTATTTT
>.|.|TRBV18|TRBJ1-1
CASSPSVDMNTEAFF
TGTGCCAGCTCACCATCCGTGGACATGAACACTGAAGCTTTCTTT
>.|.|TRBV19|TRBJ2-1
CASSIVPQTSRLNNEQFF
TGTGCCAGTAGTATAGTCCCCCAAACTAGCCGCCTCAACAATGAGCAGTTCTTC
>.|once|TRBV19|TRBJ1-2
CASSIDLGQSYGYTF
TGTGCCAGTAGTATAGATCTCGGACAGTCCTATGGCTACACCTTC
>.|.|TRBV29-1|TRBJ2-3
CSVSPFRQGSTDTQYF
TGCAGCGTATCCCCCTTTCGGCAGGGTAGCACAGATACGCAGTATTTT
>.|few|TRBV6-1|TRBJ2-7
CASSELGTFSYEQYF
TGTGCCAGCAGCGAACTAGGCACCTTCTCCTACGAGCAGTACTTC
>.|.|TRBV9|TRBJ2-1
CASRAQGPGEQFF
TGTGCCAGCAGGGCACAGGGTCCGGGTGAGCAGTTCTTC
>.|.|TRBV6-1|TRBJ1-5
CASSEVSSNQPQHF
TGTGCCAGCAGTGAAGTATCGAGCAATCAGCCCCAGCATTTT
>.|few|TRBV9|TRBJ1-3
CASSVAWDFRNTIYF
TGTGCCAGCAGCGTAGCTTGGGACTTTCGGAACACCATATATTTT
>TRBD2|.|TRBV7-2|TRBJ2-7
CASSLGGGTSGTYEQYF
TGTGCCAGCAGCTTAGGGGGGGGGACTAGCGGGACTTACGAGCAGTACTTC
>.|few|TRBV30|TRBJ1-5
CAWGRGLDQPQHF
TGTGCCTGGGGCAGAGGTTTGGATCAGCCCCAGCATTTT
>.|.|TRBV19|TRBJ2-6
CASSLGNSGANVLTF
TGTGCCAGTAGTCTCGGGAACTCTGGGGCCAACGTCCTGACTTTC
>.|few|TRBV21-1|TRBJ1-3
CASSKGIRGSGNTIYF
TGTGCCAGCAGCAAAGGGATAAGGGGCTCTGGAAACACCATATATTTT
>TRBD2|.|TRBV19|TRBJ2-5
CASSTLAGGAETQYF
TGTGCCAGTAGTACTCTAGCGGGAGGGGCAGAGACCCAGTACTTC
>TRBD1|.|TRBV11-1|TRBJ2-2
CASSPRDRGGPGELFF
TGTGCCAGCAGCCCACGGGACAGGGGAGGTCCCGGGGAGCTGTTTTTT
>TRBD1|once|TRBV27|TRBJ1-2
CASSLTPGQGAYGYTF
TGTGCCAGCAGTTTAACCCCAGGACAGGGGGCCTATGGCTACACCTTC
>.|few|TRBV10-1|TRBJ2-7
CASRSSYEQYF
TGCGCCAGCAGATCCTCCTACGAGCAGTACTTC
>.|.|TRBV6-5|TRBJ2-3
CASSYSSYTDTQYF
TGTGCCAGCAGTTACTCGAGTTACACAGATACGCAGTATTTT
>TRBD1|.|TRBV7-9|TRBJ1-5
CSSSDRGSSNQPQHF
TGTTCCAGCAGCGACAGGGGGTCGAGCAATCAGCCCCAGCATTTT
>.|few|TRBV19|TRBJ2-1
CASSMPSFYNEQFF
TGTGCCAGTAGTATGCCTAGCTTTTACAATGAGCAGTTCTTC
>.|few|TRBV11-2|TRBJ1-5
CASSLDPGMNQPQHF
TGTGCCAGCAGCTTAGATCCAGGGATGAATCAGCCCCAGCATTTT
>.|.|TRBV9|TRBJ2-7
CASSVSDSLTSYEQYF
TGTGCCAGCAGCGTATCGGACAGCCTAACATCCTACGAGCAGTACTTC
>.|.|TRBV28|TRBJ1-5
CASMGRASNQPQHF
TGTGCCAGCATGGGCAGGGCTTCCAATCAGCCCCAGCATTTT
>.|.|TRBV7-9|TRBJ2-7
CASSLGPLEQYF
TGTGCCAGCAGCTTAGGTCCCCTCGAGCAGTACTTC
>.|.|TRBV11-2|TRBJ1-1
CASSAGGTEAFF
TGTGCCAGCAGCGCCGGGGGAACTGAAGCTTTCTTT
>TRBD1|few|TRBV7-9|TRBJ1-1
CASSLATGGRTYTEAFF
TGTGCCAGCAGCTTAGCAACAGGGGGAAGGACGTACACTGAAGCTTTCTTT
>TRBD2|.|TRBV15|TRBJ2-5
CATSRGGSGRAQTQYF
TGTGCCACCAGCAGAGGTGGTAGCGGGAGGGCCCAGACCCAGTACTTC
>TRBD1|.|TRBV11-2|TRBJ2-7
CASSITGVLSYEQYF
TGTGCCAGCAGCATCACAGGGGTCCTCTCCTACGAGCAGTACTTC
>.|.|TRBV5-6|TRBJ1-2
CASSTRPGDGYTF
TGTGCCAGCAGCACCCGCCCCGGGGATGGCTACACCTTC